The T cell receptor (beta chain) described here comes from a study of technical replicates of blood from a few donors. Assay used: immunoSEQ multiplex PCR; TCRdb lists only in-frame clones, some missing. Here the sample spans more than 70,000 clones, 96% being singletons. The CDR3 consists of 15 residues. Deletions cut 2 bases from V and 1 base from J, with 8 bases between. Per germline, CDR1 SEHNR and CDR2 FQNEAQ (reference sequence). The clonotype was recovered from a human donor in good health. The chain joins TRBV7-9 to TRBJ1-4, with a possible D match to TRBD1 (6 bases). The sample consisted of T cells isolated from PBMCs. The CDR3 sequence: CASSLYRETNEKLFF. CDR3 DNA sequence: TGTGCCAGCAGCTTATACAGGGAAACTAATGAAAAACTGTTTTTT.